These T cell receptor beta chains were read from a single sample in a study of identical twins. One entry per CDR3 protein results from TCRdb running MiXCR on the 5' RACE reads. The sample comprises a few hundred thousand distinct CDR3 sequences, approximately 18% of which are singletons, and around 12% rests with the top ten. The sample was naive T cells sorted from blood. Source of these receptors: a man in his fifties in good health. The CDR3 runs from the conserved cysteine through the conserved F or W. The order of the fields is CDR3 protein, CDR3 DNA, D gene, V gene, clone size, J gene. A D gene is named only where the DNA matches it firmly. The size entry is marked missing in some rows and otherwise reads once, few, many or a size class.

CDR3: CSDGLAASYNEQFF; DNA: TGCAGCGACGGACTAGCGGCGTCCTACAATGAGCAGTTCTTC; D: TRBD2; V: TRBV29-1; size: few; J: TRBJ2-1
CDR3: CASSVGTTAYEQYF; DNA: TGTGCCAGCAGCGTCGGGACTACGGCCTACGAGCAGTACTTC; D: TRBD2; V: TRBV9; size: few; J: TRBJ2-7
CDR3: CASSHGRDRGPYGYTF; DNA: TGTGCCAGCAGCCACGGCCGGGACAGGGGGCCCTATGGCTACACCTTC; D: TRBD1; V: TRBV9; size: few; J: TRBJ1-2
CDR3: CSASHGVLLTDTQYF; DNA: TGCAGTGCTAGCCACGGAGTATTGCTCACAGATACGCAGTATTTT; D: .; V: TRBV20-1; size: .; J: TRBJ2-3
CDR3: CSAPLGGLMGSYEQYF; DNA: TGCAGTGCCCCCTTGGGCGGCCTGATGGGCTCCTACGAGCAGTACTTC; D: .; V: TRBV20-1; size: many; J: TRBJ2-7
CDR3: CASSRTRGQETQYF; DNA: TGCGCCAGCAGCAGGACCAGGGGCCAAGAGACCCAGTACTTC; D: .; V: TRBV5-1; size: many; J: TRBJ2-5
CDR3: CASSLLFQGMGEQYF; DNA: TGTGCCAGCAGCTTATTGTTTCAGGGGATGGGCGAGCAGTACTTC; D: .; V: TRBV7-6; size: many; J: TRBJ2-7
CDR3: CASSNGLASYNEQFF; DNA: TGTGCCAGCAGTAACGGACTAGCGTCCTACAATGAGCAGTTCTTC; D: TRBD2; V: TRBV6-5; size: .; J: TRBJ2-1
CDR3: CASSSGGLGRDTQYF; DNA: TGTGCCAGCAGTTCAGGGGGACTAGGAAGGGATACGCAGTATTTT; D: .; V: TRBV28; size: many; J: TRBJ2-3
CDR3: CASWTLSNQPQHF; DNA: TGTGCCAGTTGGACCCTCTCCAATCAGCCCCAGCATTTT; D: .; V: TRBV27; size: .; J: TRBJ1-5
CDR3: CAISESGLAGSNEQFF; DNA: TGTGCCATCAGTGAGTCGGGACTAGCGGGGAGCAATGAGCAGTTCTTC; D: TRBD2; V: TRBV10-3; size: .; J: TRBJ2-1
CDR3: CASSLEGGRPYEQYF; DNA: TGTGCCAGCAGCCTCGAGGGAGGACGCCCATACGAGCAGTACTTC; D: .; V: TRBV7-3; size: .; J: TRBJ2-7
CDR3: CASSQGTQTNYGYTF; DNA: TGCGCCAGCAGCCAAGGCACCCAAACTAACTATGGCTACACCTTC; D: .; V: TRBV4-1; size: .; J: TRBJ1-2
CDR3: CASRYTRHNYEQYF; DNA: TGTGCCAGCAGATACACCAGGCATAACTACGAGCAGTACTTC; D: .; V: TRBV7-2; size: .; J: TRBJ2-7
CDR3: CASSPTGFSWDGYTF; DNA: TGTGCCAGCAGTCCGACCGGGTTCAGTTGGGATGGCTACACCTTC; D: .; V: TRBV27; size: few; J: TRBJ1-2
CDR3: CAIRVAGQNTEAFF; DNA: TGTGCCATCAGAGTGGCAGGCCAGAACACTGAAGCTTTCTTT; D: .; V: TRBV10-3; size: .; J: TRBJ1-1
CDR3: CASSLRGAAYNEQFF; DNA: TGTGCCAGCAGCTTACGGGGGGCGGCGTACAATGAGCAGTTCTTC; D: .; V: TRBV7-2; size: few; J: TRBJ2-1
CDR3: CSATGGPSGSFDKNIQYF; DNA: TGCAGTGCCACAGGGGGTCCTAGCGGGAGCTTCGACAAAAACATTCAGTACTTC; D: TRBD2; V: TRBV20-1; size: .; J: TRBJ2-4
CDR3: CASSPYVFDRENIQYF; DNA: TGTGCCAGCAGTCCTTATGTTTTTGATCGTGAAAACATTCAGTACTTC; D: .; V: TRBV27; size: .; J: TRBJ2-4
CDR3: CASSQGTSPLLETQYF; DNA: TGTGCCAGCAGCCAAGGGACTAGCCCCCTCCTAGAGACCCAGTACTTC; D: TRBD2; V: TRBV4-2; size: few; J: TRBJ2-5
CDR3: CSATNYNIQYF; DNA: TGCAGTGCGACTAATTATAACATTCAGTACTTC; D: .; V: TRBV20-1; size: few; J: TRBJ2-4
CDR3: CASSPQTGPGGEQFF; DNA: TGTGCCAGCAGCCCGCAGACAGGGCCGGGAGGTGAGCAGTTCTTC; D: .; V: TRBV5-4; size: many; J: TRBJ2-1
CDR3: CSVGENTEAFF; DNA: TGCAGCGTTGGGGAGAACACTGAAGCTTTCTTT; D: .; V: TRBV29-1; size: many; J: TRBJ1-1
CDR3: CASSFRGEQYF; DNA: TGTGCCAGCAGCTTCCGGGGGGAGCAGTACTTC; D: .; V: TRBV2; size: many; J: TRBJ2-7
CDR3: CASSFYQMSTDTQYF; DNA: TGTGCCAGCAGTTTCTACCAGATGAGCACAGATACGCAGTATTTT; D: .; V: TRBV28; size: .; J: TRBJ2-3
CDR3: CASSSLDRVNYGYTF; DNA: TGTGCCAGTAGTTCACTGGACAGGGTTAACTATGGCTACACCTTC; D: TRBD1; V: TRBV19; size: .; J: TRBJ1-2
CDR3: CASSVSIGRNTEAFF; DNA: TGTGCCAGCAGCGTAAGTATAGGACGGAACACTGAAGCTTTCTTT; D: .; V: TRBV9; size: .; J: TRBJ1-1
CDR3: CASSQARGTRAQYF; DNA: TGCGCCAGCAGCCAAGCGAGGGGGACCAGGGCGCAGTATTTT; D: .; V: TRBV4-3; size: few; J: TRBJ2-3
CDR3: CASSLIQGGGEQYF; DNA: TGTGCCAGCAGCTTAATACAGGGAGGAGGGGAGCAGTACTTC; D: .; V: TRBV11-2; size: .; J: TRBJ2-7
CDR3: CASSAAGGGLETQYF; DNA: TGTGCCAGCAGTGCCGCTGGAGGGGGCCTGGAGACCCAGTACTTC; D: .; V: TRBV12-3/TRBV12-4; size: many; J: TRBJ2-5
CDR3: CASSRQGRMAQHF; DNA: TGTGCCAGCAGCCGGCAGGGGAGAATGGCCCAGCATTTT; D: .; V: TRBV6-2/TRBV6-3; size: few; J: TRBJ1-5